Listed below are T cell receptor beta chains from one sample, sequenced in a study of T cells in tuberculosis. Produced via immunoSEQ multiplex PCR; TCRdb's table is partial and in-frame only. The data show about 37,000 clones, around 93% seen once. Here the sequenced sample was PBMCs, taken at tuberculosis diagnosis. These receptors were taken from an adult with tuberculosis. Each CDR3 is given with its conserved first and last residue. D genes are given only for firm matches. Some rows mark clone size as missing; the rest say once, few, many or name a class of expanded clone.

d_call	v_call	clone_size	j_call	cdr3_aa	cdr3_nt
-	TRBV6-5	-	TRBJ1-6	CASSYSGATPVDLHF	TGTGCCAGCAGTTACTCGGGGGCCACTCCGGTGGACCTCCACTTT
TRBD1	TRBV9	-	TRBJ1-1	CASSAPGGSEAFF	TGTGCCAGCAGCGCGCCAGGGGGTTCTGAAGCTTTCTTT
-	TRBV10-1	-	TRBJ1-2	CASSVRGSYGYTF	TGCGCCAGCAGTGTTCGGGGGTCCTATGGCTACACCTTC
TRBD2	TRBV29-1	once	TRBJ2-1	CSVGGGNEQFF	TGCAGCGTTGGGGGGGGAAATGAGCAGTTCTTC
TRBD2	TRBV6-1	-	TRBJ2-1	CASSEGAGGNEQFF	TGTGCCAGCAGTGAAGGAGCGGGGGGAAATGAGCAGTTCTTC
-	TRBV19	-	TRBJ2-1	CASSRPSGSSYNEQFF	TGTGCCAGTAGTCGGCCGTCGGGGAGCTCCTACAATGAGCAGTTCTTC
TRBD2	TRBV7-3	-	TRBJ2-7	CASSSGTSGEQYF	TGTGCCAGCAGCTCCGGGACTAGCGGGGAGCAGTACTTC
TRBD1	TRBV5-6	once	TRBJ1-3	CASSSGTGGATGNTIYF	TGTGCCAGCAGCTCAGGGACAGGGGGCGCGACTGGAAACACCATATATTTT
TRBD1	TRBV5-1	-	TRBJ2-2	CASSLVLGDRGKPTNTGELFF	TGCGCCAGCAGCTTGGTCCTGGGTGACAGGGGGAAACCCACGAACACCGGGGAGCTGTTTTTT
TRBD1	TRBV19	-	TRBJ1-4	CASRPGTGEKLFF	TGTGCCAGTAGACCCGGGACAGGGGAAAAACTGTTTTTT
TRBD1	TRBV5-4	-	TRBJ1-6	CASSLGQGDSPLHF	TGTGCCAGCAGCTTGGGGCAGGGGGATTCACCCCTCCACTTT
TRBD2	TRBV9	-	TRBJ2-1	CASSVLLAGGTYNEQFF	TGTGCCAGCAGCGTCCTCTTAGCGGGGGGTACTTACAATGAGCAGTTCTTC
-	TRBV4-2	-	TRBJ1-1	CASSQWGGARTEAFF	TGTGCCAGCAGCCAATGGGGGGGGGCGAGGACTGAAGCTTTCTTT
-	TRBV27	-	TRBJ1-4	CASSPHFLGGTNEKLFF	TGTGCCAGCAGTCCCCATTTCCTTGGAGGGACTAATGAAAAACTGTTTTTT
TRBD1	TRBV28	-	TRBJ1-2	CASIPSTGVSYGYTF	TGTGCCAGCATCCCTTCGACAGGGGTCTCCTATGGCTACACCTTC
-	TRBV4-3	-	TRBJ1-1	CASSQGGRAEAFF	TGCGCCAGCAGCCAAGGGGGGCGGGCTGAAGCTTTCTTT
-	TRBV19	-	TRBJ2-2	CASGGPPNTGELFF	TGTGCCAGCGGGGGACCGCCGAACACCGGGGAGCTGTTTTTT
TRBD1	TRBV5-4	-	TRBJ1-1	CASSAPPGQHTEAFF	TGTGCCAGCAGCGCCCCCCCGGGACAGCACACTGAAGCTTTCTTT
TRBD1	TRBV7-8	-	TRBJ1-1	CASSLKRDRMYTEAFF	TGTGCCAGCAGCTTAAAACGGGACAGGATGTACACTGAAGCTTTCTTT
-	TRBV25-1	-	TRBJ2-1	CASSEPIANGGPRTEQFF	TGTGCCAGCAGTGAACCTATAGCTAACGGGGGGCCCCGCACTGAGCAGTTCTTC
TRBD1	TRBV14	-	TRBJ1-1	CASSTLSRGRTEAFF	TGTGCCAGCAGCACATTAAGCAGGGGGCGGACTGAAGCTTTCTTT
TRBD1	TRBV15	-	TRBJ1-1	CATSNTGDAFF	TGTGCCACCAGCAATACAGGGGACGCTTTCTTT
TRBD1	TRBV5-1	-	TRBJ2-2	CASSPGRTGVTGELFF	TGCGCCAGCAGCCCTGGAAGAACAGGGGTCACCGGGGAGCTGTTTTTT
-	TRBV5-1	-	TRBJ1-1	CASSLAGNGEAFF	TGCGCCAGCAGCTTGGCGGGGAACGGTGAAGCTTTCTTT
TRBD1	TRBV15	-	TRBJ1-2	CATYGQGNGYTF	TGTGCCACCTACGGACAGGGGAATGGCTACACCTTC
-	TRBV2	-	TRBJ2-3	CASMSGLAINTDTQYF	TGTGCCAGCATGAGTGGGCTAGCGATTAACACAGATACGCAGTATTTT
TRBD2	TRBV5-1	-	TRBJ2-5	CASSREAGRQETQYF	TGCGCCAGCAGCCGGGAGGCGGGACGTCAAGAGACCCAGTACTTC
TRBD1	TRBV10-2	-	TRBJ1-2	CASSEYRDSGNYGYTF	TGCGCCAGCAGTGAGTACCGGGACAGTGGGAACTATGGCTACACCTTC
TRBD1	TRBV9	-	TRBJ2-5	CASSQGDTRETQYF	TGTGCCAGCAGCCAGGGGGATACTAGGGAGACCCAGTACTTC
-	TRBV28	-	TRBJ1-4	CASNSKGGDINEKLFF	TGTGCCAGCAACTCTAAGGGGGGGGACATTAATGAAAAACTGTTTTTT
-	TRBV7-2	few	TRBJ1-3	CASKRGGEGNTIYF	TGTGCCAGCAAGCGCGGAGGCGAGGGAAACACCATATATTTT
-	TRBV6-1	-	TRBJ2-1	CASSEGRGEYNEQFF	TGTGCCAGCAGTGAAGGGCGGGGTGAATACAATGAGCAGTTCTTC
TRBD2	TRBV4-2	-	TRBJ2-1	CASSQDPGGGGAHNEQFF	TGTGCCAGCAGCCAAGATCCCGGCGGCGGGGGGGCCCACAATGAGCAGTTCTTC
-	TRBV4-3	-	TRBJ1-6	CASSQEGDDYLHF	TGCGCCAGCAGCCAAGAAGGAGACGACTACCTCCACTTT
-	TRBV9	-	TRBJ2-1	CASSVRSWVSRSNEQFF	TGTGCCAGCAGCGTACGAAGCTGGGTGAGTAGGAGTAATGAGCAGTTCTTC
-	TRBV19	-	TRBJ1-2	CASRRQESNYGYTF	TGTGCCAGTAGACGACAGGAGTCTAACTATGGCTACACCTTC
TRBD1	TRBV5-1	-	TRBJ1-3	CASRSTGGGNTIYF	TGCGCCAGCAGGTCTACAGGGGGTGGAAACACCATATATTTT